One sample yielded the 10 T cell receptor beta chains listed below, sequenced in a study of technical replicates of blood from several donors. The data were produced by immunoSEQ multiplex PCR, yet TCRdb's version contains in-frame clones alone and is incomplete. The table lists 65,000 to 80,000 clones, 96% of them singletons. The sequenced sample consisted of T cells isolated from PBMCs. These receptors came from a human donor in good health.

The chain carries TRBV19 and TRBJ1-3; unclear D gene. This CDR3 has 15 amino acids. The V and J ends lost 0 bases and 8 bases respectively, with 14 bases between them. CDR1 is LNHDA, CDR2 SQIVND, per germline (reference sequence). CDR3 loop: CASSIDLEGIDTIYF. CDR3 nucleotide sequence: TGTGCCAGTAGTATAGATCTGGAGGGAATAGACACCATATATTTT.

The chain links TRBV5-4 to TRBJ2-7; tentatively, D is TRBD2 (5 bases). This CDR3 contains 12 residues. The V end lost 2 bases, the J end lost 4 bases, and 7 bases lay between the germline ends. Germline V gene sequence: CDR1 SGHNT, CDR2 YYREEE (reference sequence). The CDR3 nucleotides read TGTGCCAGCAGCTTTGGCGGGTACGAGCAGTACTTC. Protein sequence: CASSFGGYEQYF.

This clone came up once. The rearrangement joins TRBV5-1 to TRBJ2-7; D uncertain. Trimming left V 0 bases short and J 7 bases short, with 20 bases between. The germline CDR1 and CDR2 sequences are SGHRS and YFSETQ. The CDR3 length is 16 residues. DNA for the CDR3: TGCGCCAGCAGCTTGGGTAGGCAGGTCGCTACGAGAGAGCAGTACTTC. Protein: CASSLGRQVATREQYF.

The chain joins TRBV7-6 to TRBJ2-7; 7 nucleotides agree with TRBD1. Germline assignment: CDR1 SGHVS and CDR2 FNYEAQ. After removal of 6 bases from V and 0 bases from J, the junction contained 5 bases not matched to a gene. The CDR3 sequence is 14 residues long. CDR3: CASSPRQGSYEQYF. The CDR3 nucleotides are TGTGCCAGCAGTCCAAGACAGGGCTCCTACGAGCAGTACTTC.

Concerning this clone: An end of the junction differs from the germline gene, which may be a read error. The rearrangement uses TRBV7-9 and TRBJ2-7, with D possibly matching TRBD1 (5 bases). The V gene's germline CDR1 is SEHNR and CDR2 FQNEAQ (reference sequence). The CDR3 spans 14 residues. The DNA of the CDR3 is TGTGCCAGCAACTTAGACAGTTCCGGCTACGAGCAGTACTTC. It yields the protein CASNLDSSGYEQYF.

This clone showed up just once. V and J are TRBV30 and TRBJ1-5; D may be TRBD1 (5 bases). The CDR3 is 13 amino acids. Germline V gives CDR1 GTSNPN, CDR2 SVGIG (reference sequence). V lost 4 bases, J lost 7 bases, and 14 bases lay in between. In DNA form, the CDR3 reads TGTGCCTGGATTGGGCAGGGTTGGCAGCCCCAGCATTTT. This translates into CAWIGQGWQPQHF.

Note on this clone: This sample also contains other DNA sequences that code for the same CDR3. This sequence joins TRBV5-4 and TRBJ2-7, with D possibly matching TRBD1 (5 bases). This CDR3 is built from 15 residues. The V gene's germline CDR1 is SGHNT and CDR2 YYREEE (reference sequence). Trimming pared 0 bases from V and 0 bases from J, leaving 10 bases between. CDR3 amino acids: CASSLDRSSSYEQYF. The CDR3 DNA follows: TGTGCCAGCAGCTTGGACAGGTCAAGCTCCTACGAGCAGTACTTC.

The chain carries TRBV9 and TRBJ2-1, with 13 bases lining up with TRBD2. CDR1 and CDR2 (germline): SGDLS, YYNGEE. The CDR3 runs to 18 residues. Trimming removed 0 bases from V and 5 bases from J; junction bases left unmatched: 8. The CDR3 loop is CASSVAWTSGSGDNEQFF. DNA of the CDR3: TGTGCCAGCAGCGTAGCCTGGACTAGCGGGAGTGGAGACAATGAGCAGTTCTTC.

The genes are TRBV7-6 and TRBJ1-1, with 9 bases fitting TRBD1. Trimming removed 5 bases from V and 4 bases from J; junction bases left unmatched: 8. Germline loops: CDR1 SGHVS, CDR2 FNYEAQ. There are 15 residues in the CDR3. This CDR3 is CASSLRGQGPTEAFF. For the CDR3, the DNA is TGTGCCAGCAGCCTTAGGGGACAGGGACCCACTGAAGCTTTCTTT. The whole variable domain, remainder taken from reference TRBV7-6 and TRBJ1-1, is GAGVSQSPRYKVTKRGQDVALRCDPISGHVSLYWYRQALGQGPEFLTYFNYEAQQDKSGLPNDRFSAERPEGSISTLTIQRTEQRDSAMYRCASSLRGQGPTEAFFGQGTRLTVV.

The chain carries TRBV7-9 and TRBJ2-1, with D unclear. The CDR3 is made up of 15 amino acids. Germline CDR1 SEHNR, CDR2 FQNEAQ (reference sequence). The V end lost 0 bases, the J end lost 5 bases, and 11 bases lay between the germline ends. In nucleotides, the CDR3 is TGTGCCAGCAGCTTAGCGCACAGCTTACACAATGAGCAGTTCTTC. Protein product: CASSLAHSLHNEQFF.